This T cell receptor beta chain was sequenced during a study of T cells in tuberculosis. Germline V gene sequence: CDR1 LNHDA, CDR2 SQIVND (reference sequence). This CDR3 has 15 residues. The trim removed 5 bases at V and 7 bases at J, leaving 13 bases unmatched. The table came from immunoSEQ multiplex PCR; TCRdb's copy has only in-frame clones and leaves some out. The sample lists about 33,000 clones, 87% occurring once. The sample's time point: new active TB diagnosis, blood taken before or within 7 days of starting treatment. The receptor was derived from an adult with tuberculosis. Sequencing used PBMCs, obtained at tuberculosis diagnosis. The J gene is TRBJ1-2, the V gene TRBV19, with 7 bases identical to TRBD1. The CDR3 spells CASSSNRGAVLGYTF. CDR3 bases: TGTGCCAGTAGTTCCAACAGGGGCGCTGTCCTTGGCTACACCTTC.